One and the same sample provided the 8 T cell receptor beta chains below, sequenced in a study of T cells in Graves' hyperthyroidism and ophthalmopathy. The investigators amplified TCR beta CDR3 regions from RNA transcripts. During a first-round RT-PCR of the TCR CDR3, the HTBI primer set was used. TCRdb re-called the multiplex PCR reads through MiXCR, storing one row per CDR3 protein. The sample lists under 350,000 distinct CDR3 sequences, 15% to 20% occurring once. Sequenced material: blood. Receptors originate from a woman in her fifties or sixties with Graves' ophthalmopathy.

This clonotype was detected many times. The chain links TRBV29-1 to TRBJ2-3, with D unclear. Germline CDR1 reads SQVTM; CDR2 reads ANQGSEA. The V gene lost 4 bases and the J gene lost 3 bases, with 11 bases spanning the gap. The CDR3 is made up of 13 amino acids. In DNA, the CDR3 is TGCAGCGTTGGCGGACCCCTGACAGATACGCAGTATTTT. Translation gives CSVGGPLTDTQYF.

This clonotype was found many times. The V gene is TRBV28, the J gene TRBJ1-4; D is uncertain. There are 14 residues in the CDR3. Germline V gene lookup returns CDR1 MDHEN and CDR2 SYDVKM. With 2 bases removed from V and 1 base from J, the gap between germline ends came to 5 bases. The CDR3, as DNA: TGTGCCAGCAGTTTAGAGGGAACTAATGAAAAACTGTTTTTT. It is translated as CASSLEGTNEKLFF.

This clonotype was observed many times. The V and J genes are TRBV2 and TRBJ2-7; weak D call: TRBD1 (6 bases). Germline V gives CDR1 SNHLY, CDR2 FYNNEI. Trimming left V 5 bases short and J 2 bases short, with 13 bases between. The CDR3 spans 14 residues. CDR3 coding DNA: TGTGCCAGCAGTACACAGGGAACGGCCTACGAGCAGTACTTC. Amino acid sequence: CASSTQGTAYEQYF.

The V gene is TRBV7-2, the J gene TRBJ2-3, with 9 positions matching TRBD2. CDR1 and CDR2 (germline): SGHTA, FQGNSA. The ends lost 0 bases at V and 7 bases at J; junction bases unmatched: 8. The CDR3 spans 16 residues. CDR3 DNA: TGTGCCAGCAGCTTAGCGGGAAGGCTAGCGGGAAATACGCAGTATTTT. Protein product: CASSLAGRLAGNTQYF.

This clonotype showed up many times. The V gene is TRBV20-1, the J gene TRBJ2-7, with 7 positions matching TRBD2. J gave up 6 bases and V 5 bases, and 7 bases lay outside the gene matches. Germline lookup yields CDR1 DFQATT and CDR2 SNEGSKA (reference sequence). The length of the CDR3 is 12 residues. CDR3 protein: CSAQYSSGEQYF. The CDR3 region has the DNA TGCAGTGCTCAATATTCTAGCGGCGAGCAGTACTTC.

This clonotype showed up many times. The chain combines TRBV5-1 with TRBJ2-5; no firm D call. CDR1 is SGHRS and CDR2 is YFSETQ in the germline V gene. Trimming removed 0 bases at V and 2 bases at J, with 8 bases between. The CDR3 length is 14 residues. CDR3 protein: CASSLASDQETQYF. CDR3 coding DNA: TGCGCCAGCAGCTTGGCATCTGATCAAGAGACCCAGTACTTC.

The table lists this clonotype with many counts. The chain employs TRBV18 and TRBJ2-3, with D perhaps TRBD1 (5 bases). From germline, CDR1 is KGHSH and CDR2 LQKENI. The CDR3 extends over 13 amino acids. Trimming took 4 bases from V and 2 from J, leaving 7 bases between them. CDR3 DNA: TGTGCCAGCTCACAGGGGTTCACAGATACGCAGTATTTT. Amino acids: CASSQGFTDTQYF.

The chain combines TRBV6-1 with TRBJ2-3; weak D call: TRBD2 (6 bases). Trimming removed 2 bases from V and 3 bases from J, with 18 bases in between. Germline values: CDR1 MNHNS, CDR2 SASEGT. The CDR3 spans 17 residues. The CDR3 here is CASSEPPQRVGTDTQYF. CDR3 nucleotides: TGTGCCAGCAGTGAACCTCCCCAGCGGGTGGGAACAGATACGCAGTATTTT.